A selection of T cell receptor beta chains follows, all from one sample in a study of cytomegalovirus exposure and HLA in healthy donors. TCRdb's table, derived via immunoSEQ multiplex PCR, lists solely in-frame clones and lacks some. The sample lists some 120,000 clones; about 76% were seen once. Input material: PBMCs. The receptors were sampled from a man aged 25 to 40 in good health and CMV-seropositive. The CDR3 runs from the conserved cysteine through the conserved F or W. D genes are given only for firm matches. Clone size appears in some rows only: once, few, many, or a class for an expanded clone.

d_gene	abundance	j_gene	v_gene	CDR3aa	CDR3nt
.	.	TRBJ1-2	TRBV5-6	CASSLQGNYGYTF	TGTGCCAGCAGCTTGCAGGGCAACTATGGCTACACCTTC
TRBD1	.	TRBJ1-4	TRBV30	CAWSFPGQGAEKLFF	TGTGCCTGGAGTTTCCCTGGACAGGGGGCTGAAAAACTGTTTTTT
.	.	TRBJ1-1	TRBV5-4	CASSLIGRENTEAFF	TGTGCCAGCAGCTTGATCGGCAGGGAGAACACTGAAGCTTTCTTT
TRBD1	.	TRBJ1-2	TRBV2	CASRRGQGPEAGYTF	TGTGCCAGCAGACGGGGACAGGGCCCTGAAGCTGGCTACACCTTC
TRBD1	.	TRBJ1-1	TRBV9	CASSVASNRGPETEAFF	TGTGCCAGCAGCGTAGCTTCGAACAGGGGGCCGGAGACTGAAGCTTTCTTT
TRBD2	.	TRBJ2-7	TRBV5-1	CASSLVLAEEQYF	TGCGCCAGCAGCTTGGTCCTAGCGGAAGAGCAGTACTTC
.	few	TRBJ1-5	TRBV30	CAWSGSRNQPQHF	TGTGCCTGGAGTGGTAGCCGAAATCAGCCCCAGCATTTT
.	few	TRBJ1-4	TRBV6-5	CASSYSLGAGEELFF	TGTGCCAGCAGTTACTCACTCGGGGCAGGGGAAGAACTGTTTTTT
.	.	TRBJ2-1	TRBV30	CAWTLGGALNEQFF	TGTGCCTGGACTCTCGGCGGGGCGCTCAATGAGCAGTTCTTC
.	.	TRBJ2-3	TRBV9	CASSAPRATDTQYF	TGTGCCAGCAGCGCCCCCAGGGCCACAGATACGCAGTATTTT
TRBD1	.	TRBJ1-1	TRBV6-1	CASSAARGTEAFF	TGTGCCAGCAGTGCAGCCAGGGGGACTGAAGCTTTCTTT
.	few	TRBJ1-1	TRBV9	CASSVDRADTEAFF	TGTGCCAGCAGCGTAGACAGGGCGGACACTGAAGCTTTCTTT
.	.	TRBJ1-2	TRBV7-2	CASSFSSDRTYGYTF	TGTGCCAGCAGCTTTTCTTCTGACAGAACATATGGCTACACCTTC
.	.	TRBJ2-7	TRBV5-6	CASSEGLEDYEQYF	TGTGCCAGCAGCGAAGGACTGGAAGACTACGAGCAGTACTTC
TRBD2	.	TRBJ2-7	TRBV18	CASSPAGTRYEQYF	TGTGCCAGCTCACCCGCCGGGACTAGATACGAGCAGTACTTC
TRBD1	few	TRBJ2-7	TRBV5-1	CASSFQGQGQYEQYF	TGCGCCAGCAGCTTTCAGGGACAGGGTCAGTACGAGCAGTACTTC
TRBD1	once	TRBJ1-4	TRBV9	CASSVGTGGPNEKLFF	TGTGCCAGCAGCGTAGGGACAGGGGGACCTAATGAAAAACTGTTTTTT
.	.	TRBJ2-1	TRBV30	CASDWSSYNEQFF	TGTGCCTCGGACTGGAGCTCCTACAATGAGCAGTTCTTC
.	.	TRBJ2-7	TRBV28	CASSSLYGRGGEQYF	TGTGCCAGCAGTTCGTTATATGGCAGGGGTGGCGAGCAGTACTTC
.	.	TRBJ1-5	TRBV2	CASSRAGSGQPQHF	TGTGCCAGCTCAAGGGCGGGATCGGGTCAGCCCCAGCATTTT